Listed below are T cell receptor beta chains from one sample, sequenced in a study of blood T cell repertoires in COVID-19. Clones were sequenced by immunoSEQ multiplex PCR, and TCRdb holds only the in-frame ones, with some missing. The sample consists of under 250,000 clones, approximately 87% of them appearing once. The sequencing sample was made of peripheral blood. These TCRs come from a man aged 60 to 75 with acute or convalescent COVID-19. CDR3s include the opening cysteine and the closing phenylalanine or tryptophan.

v_call cdr3_length cdr3_aa
TRBV28 14 CASSSTTGTYGYTF
TRBV6-2/TRBV6-3 13 CASSYPSGAEQFF
TRBV6-2/TRBV6-3 14 CASSLDIPGTEAFF
TRBV7-8 16 CASSSTTGISGNTIYF
TRBV15 15 CATSRDIGTTYEQYF
TRBV30 14 CAWKRDTTYNEQFF
TRBV30 14 CAWSPDRGNYGYTF
TRBV24-1 13 CATSSQSNQPQHF
TRBV5-1 14 CASSFEETGETQYF
TRBV19 14 CASRLGQGPYEQYF
TRBV5-8 10 CASSFYEQFF
TRBV6-5 15 CASSSDWRSYNEQFF
TRBV5-8 14 CASSTGQTNQPQHF
TRBV18 15 CASSPPGNNGNTIYF
TRBV10-3 15 CAIRPDRGGEETQYF
TRBV23-1 21 CASSQSPPGTGEFYSNQPQHF
TRBV28 13 CASRPQNTGELFF
TRBV5-6 14 CASSLPGATGELFF
TRBV28 11 CASSSGQPQHF
TRBV11-2 12 CASSLGAAEQYF
TRBV10-3 14 CAISDSAQGRKLFF
TRBV28 14 CASSWRTENSPLHF
TRBV28 15 CASSSPGQGGYGYTF
TRBV3-1/TRBV3-2 15 CASSQDHRVNQPQHF
TRBV7-3 16 CASSLGSGRTYNEQFF
TRBV7-2 13 CASSSQKGNTIYF
TRBV29-1 13 CSVLQGADEKLFF
TRBV9 14 CASSVVAGPGELFF
TRBV6-2/TRBV6-3 16 CASSPWGQGVNQPQHF
TRBV7-7 14 CASSLGPMSETQYF
TRBV5-1 13 CASSLVQVDEQYF
TRBV18 15 CASSPQGGGLNEQYF
TRBV6-2/TRBV6-3 19 CASSRRQGGLAGNTGELFF
TRBV4-2 15 CASSQGLAGDHEQFF
TRBV7-2 13 CASSPNTGYVLTF
TRBV9 13 CASSQLAVNEQFF
TRBV6-6 11 CASSYVDEQYF
TRBV11-2 14 CASSSGSGGYEQYF